The 4 T cell receptor beta chains below come from one sample, sequenced in a study of CD8 T cells in Susac syndrome (dated by TCRdb to about 2019). The method behind the library was the immunoSEQ multiplex PCR assay. RNA was extracted with the RNeasy kit and roughly 0.5 to 1 ug was reverse transcribed using random hexamers. The public reads were reprocessed in TCRdb via fastp at Q25 and MiXCR, keeping in-frame beta chains. CDR3 protein sequences are deduplicated, and each keeps its most common genes and DNA. For this sample the table gives about 130,000 distinct CDR3 sequences, of which 94% were detected only once. The ten largest account for over 0.1% of the sample. Sequenced input: CD4+ T cells from PBMCs. These receptors all come from a human donor with multiple sclerosis.

The J gene is TRBJ2-5, the V gene TRBV9; tentatively, D is TRBD2 (6 bases). The CDR3 spans 15 residues. Germline CDR1 reads SGDLS; CDR2 reads YYNGEE. Trimming took 0 bases from V and 2 from J, leaving 11 bases between them. The CDR3 bases are TGTGCCAGCAGCGTAGCCGGGAGTAGACAAGAGACCCAGTACTTC. Protein sequence: CASSVAGSRQETQYF.

This sequence joins TRBV19 and TRBJ2-7, with D perhaps matching TRBD1 or TRBD2 (7 bases each). Trimming took 8 bases from V and 1 from J, leaving 12 bases between them. Germline V gene lookup returns CDR1 LNHDA and CDR2 SQIVND (reference sequence). CDR3 length: 13 amino acids. Here the CDR3 DNA reads TGTGCCAGTGCCAGGGGGGGTTCCTACGAGCAGTACTTC. The encoded protein is CASARGGSYEQYF. The full variable domain, rest sourced from reference TRBV19 and TRBJ2-7, is DGGITQSPKYLFRKEGQNVTLSCEQNLNHDAMYWYRQDPGQGLRLIYYSQIVNDFQKGDIAEGYSVSREKKESFPLTVTSAQKNPTAFYLCASARGGSYEQYFGPGTRLTVT.

This chain joins TRBV20-1 and TRBJ1-1; 9 bases are shared with TRBD1. The CDR3 runs to 15 residues. Trimming took 3 bases from V and 2 from J; bases not matched to a gene: 7. In germline, CDR1 is DFQATT, CDR2 SNEGSKA (reference sequence). CDR3 in amino acids: CSASPLTGGNTEAFF. The CDR3 DNA is TGCAGTGCTAGCCCACTGACAGGGGGTAACACTGAAGCTTTCTTT.

This sequence joins TRBV29-1 and TRBJ2-1, with 9 bases lining up with TRBD1. CDR3 length equals 15 residues. With V trimmed by 6 bases and J by 1 base, 7 bases remained unmatched. Germline loops: CDR1 SQVTM, CDR2 ANQGSEA. CDR3 loop: CSVIPGQGSYNEQFF. CDR3 sequence (DNA): TGCAGCGTCATTCCGGGACAGGGTTCCTACAATGAGCAGTTCTTC.